These T cell receptor beta chains were read from a single sample in a study of blood T cells in healthy people across ages. TCRdb used MiXCR to reprocess the 5' RACE reads, holding one entry per CDR3 protein. The sample holds some 710,000 distinct CDR3 sequences, more than 35% seen once. Material: blood. These receptors came from a man older than 75 in good health. Both conserved end residues are part of each CDR3. D genes are given only for firm matches. Clone size appears in some rows only: once, few, many, or a class for an expanded clone.

v_call	clone_size	d_call	j_call	cdr3_nt	cdr3_aa
TRBV7-2	many	TRBD1	TRBJ2-7	TGTGCCAGCAGCTGGACAGGGGGGACCTACGAGCAGTACTTC	CASSWTGGTYEQYF
TRBV7-3	.	TRBD2	TRBJ2-1	TGTGCCAGCAGCTCAAAGGGGAGGGTCTACAATGAGCAGTTCTTC	CASSSKGRVYNEQFF
TRBV2	.	TRBD1	TRBJ2-2	TGTGCCAGCAGAGATAGGACAGGGGGGATCGGGGAGCTGTTTTTT	CASRDRTGGIGELFF
TRBV10-3	.	.	TRBJ2-1	TGTGCCATCAGTGAGTCCAGAGACAGATACTATGAGCAGTTCTTC	CAISESRDRYYEQFF
TRBV7-9	many	.	TRBJ1-5	TGTGCCAGCAGCATGGACAGCCACAATCAGCCCCAGCATTTT	CASSMDSHNQPQHF
TRBV20-1	.	TRBD1	TRBJ2-7	TGCAGTGCTAGAGACCACAGGGGACCCTCCTACGAGCAGTACTTC	CSARDHRGPSYEQYF
TRBV20-1	few	.	TRBJ2-3	TGCAGTGCTAGTCCCCCCGGGACGGTTGCAGATACGCAGTATTTT	CSASPPGTVADTQYF
TRBV2	few	.	TRBJ2-1	TGTGCCAGCAGTGAAGTAAGCTCCTACAATGAGCAGTTCTTC	CASSEVSSYNEQFF
TRBV27	.	.	TRBJ2-7	TGTGCCTGCAGTTTGGTAGGCTACGAGCAGTACTTC	CACSLVGYEQYF
TRBV7-2	.	.	TRBJ2-3	TGTGCCAGCAGCCAACTTGGGGTAGGAACAGATACGCAGTATTTT	CASSQLGVGTDTQYF
TRBV7-9	.	.	TRBJ2-5	TGTGCCTCACAGGGACGACAAGAGACCCAGTACTTC	CASQGRQETQYF
TRBV28	.	.	TRBJ2-7	TGTGCCTGCGAACGGCAGCCCCTTTACGAGCAGTACTTC	CACERQPLYEQYF
TRBV5-1	.	TRBD2	TRBJ2-3	TGCGCCAGCAGCTTGGATGCGGGGGTTAGTACAGATACGCAGTATTTT	CASSLDAGVSTDTQYF
TRBV3-1	few	.	TRBJ1-6	TGTGCCAGCAGCCAAGCATGGCAGGACAGCAATTCACCCCTCCACTTT	CASSQAWQDSNSPLHF
TRBV10-2	few	.	TRBJ1-5	TGCGCCAGCAGTGAGTCAGGACACCGGAATCAGCCCCAGCATTTT	CASSESGHRNQPQHF
TRBV5-1	.	.	TRBJ2-5	TGCGCCAGCAAACGAGGTCTCCAAGAGACCCAGTACTTC	CASKRGLQETQYF
TRBV5-1	.	.	TRBJ2-1	TGCGCCAGCACCCTCTCCTACAATGAGCAGTTCTTC	CASTLSYNEQFF
TRBV7-2	few	.	TRBJ2-6	TGTGCCAGCAGCTTAGGGTCCCCTGGGGCCAACGTCCTGACTTTC	CASSLGSPGANVLTF
TRBV13	.	.	TRBJ2-3	TGTGCCAGCAGCGAAAGCGCCAGGTCGCAGTATTTT	CASSESARSQYF
TRBV9	.	TRBD1	TRBJ2-6	TGTGCCAGCAGCGTCTGGGACAGACCCTCTGGGGCCAACGTCCTGACTTTC	CASSVWDRPSGANVLTF
TRBV5-1	many	.	TRBJ1-6	TGCGCCAGCAGCTTGGGAGCGAATTCACCCCTCCACTTT	CASSLGANSPLHF
TRBV4-1	.	TRBD2	TRBJ2-3	TGCGCCAGCAGCCAAGTATTTTTTGGGACTAGAGTTGGGGGATCCACAGATACGCAGTATTTT	CASSQVFFGTRVGGSTDTQYF